A single sample is the source of the 8 T cell receptor beta chains below, sequenced in a study of cytotoxic CD8 clonotypes in ibrutinib-treated CLL. Clones were read by immunoSEQ multiplex PCR, and TCRdb kept only the in-frame ones, dropping some. Of under 150,000 clones listed, over 75% are singletons. The sample here was PBMCs, taken after 36 months of ibrutinib treatment. The receptors shown here come from a human donor with chronic lymphocytic leukemia.

J is TRBJ1-6 and V is TRBV18; TRBD1 matches 7 bases. Germline assignment: CDR1 KGHSH and CDR2 LQKENI. After removal of 6 bases from V and 8 bases from J, the junction contained 7 bases not matched to a gene. The CDR3 loop spans 14 amino acids. DNA of the CDR3: TGTGCCAGCTCCCCGACAGGGATTGATTCACCCCTCCACTTT. Protein product: CASSPTGIDSPLHF. The full variable domain, its missing parts supplied by reference TRBV18 and TRBJ1-6, is NAGVMQNPRHLVRRRGQEARLRCSPMKGHSHVYWYRQLPEEGLKFMVYLQKENIIDESGMPKERFSAEFPKEGPSILRIQQVVRGDSAAYFCASSPTGIDSPLHFGNGTRLTVT.

The rearrangement uses TRBV5-8 and TRBJ2-6; D not resolved. Germline CDR1 is SGHTS and CDR2 is YDEGEE. The length of the CDR3 is 13 residues. Trimming removed 3 bases from V and 0 bases from J, with 1 base in between. CDR3 residues: CASSYSGANVLTF. CDR3 coding DNA: TGTGCCAGCAGCTACTCTGGGGCCAACGTCCTGACTTTC.

This sequence joins TRBV2 and TRBJ2-3; D remains unclear. Trimming cost V 11 bases and J 7 bases, with 19 bases left between them. The CDR3 contains 13 residues. Germline CDR1 and CDR2: SNHLY and FYNNEI. CDR3 amino acids: CAFGPVELNTQYF. For the CDR3, the DNA is TGTGCCTTCGGTCCAGTGGAGTTGAATACGCAGTATTTT. Complete variable domain (other parts from reference TRBV2 and TRBJ2-3): EPEVTQTPSHQVTQMGQEVILRCVPISNHLYFYWYRQILGQKVEFLVSFYNNEISEKSEIFDDQFSVERPDGSNFTLKIRSTKLEDSAMYFCAFGPVELNTQYFGPGTRLTVL.

The rearrangement joins TRBV5-1 to TRBJ2-2; perhaps TRBD2 as D (7 bases). Germline V lookup: CDR1 SGHRS, CDR2 YFSETQ. The CDR3 is 16 residues long. Trimming took 3 bases from V and 4 from J, leaving 16 bases between them. CDR3 sequence reads: CASSSRGGAPTGELFF. CDR3 DNA: TGCGCCAGCAGCTCGCGAGGGGGGGCGCCCACCGGGGAGCTGTTTTTT.

The chain employs TRBV4-2 and TRBJ1-2; 12 bases are shared with TRBD1. J was trimmed by 4 bases and V by 6 bases; bases with no gene match: 18. Germline V gene sequence: CDR1 LGHNA, CDR2 YNFKEQ. The CDR3 has 19 residues. CDR3 in amino acids: CASSRNRDRGRSISYGYTF. CDR3 bases: TGTGCCAGCAGTCGAAACCGGGACAGGGGGCGGTCTATTAGCTATGGCTACACCTTC.

The chain has TRBV2 and TRBJ2-3, with a weak D call TRBD2 (6 bases). V lost 7 bases to trimming and J lost 3 bases, with 11 bases between them. Germline CDR1 is SNHLY and CDR2 is FYNNEI. The CDR3 has 13 residues. For the CDR3, the DNA is TGTGCCAGCATAGGAGGGCCGACAGATACGCAGTATTTT. Amino acids: CASIGGPTDTQYF.

This chain links TRBV18 with TRBJ2-6; D is unresolved. This CDR3 is 15 amino acids long. V was trimmed by 3 bases and J by 0 bases, leaving 6 bases between them. Germline V gene lookup returns CDR1 KGHSH and CDR2 LQKENI. The CDR3, as DNA: TGTGCCAGCTCACCTGGTTACTCTGGGGCCAACGTCCTGACTTTC. It is translated as CASSPGYSGANVLTF.

The V gene is TRBV18, the J gene TRBJ1-5; 8 bases line up with TRBD1. The CDR3 covers 16 residues. With V trimmed by 3 bases and J by 1 base, 5 bases remained unmatched. Germline assignment: CDR1 KGHSH and CDR2 LQKENI. Written as DNA, the CDR3 is TGTGCCAGCTCACCCGGACAGGGCCTAAGCAATCAGCCCCAGCATTTT. Translating gives CASSPGQGLSNQPQHF.